A single sample gave rise to the 21 T cell receptor beta chains below, sequenced in a study of CD4 and CD8 cells across lung adenocarcinoma regions. One entry per CDR3 protein, called by TCRdb with MiXCR from the PCR reads. The sample lists about 4,000 distinct CDR3 sequences, approximately 50% occurring once. The source material was CD4+ T cells from the margin of a lung tumor. These receptors came from a female donor with lung adenocarcinoma. The CD4 and CD8 labels of this study may be unreliable.

A word on this clonotype: Given the absence of the conserved phenylalanine or tryptophan at the CDR3 end, a read error is likely. Because the CDR3's place on the DNA is in doubt, the DNA is left out and the CDR3 is given as listed by TCRdb. V is TRBV10-3 and J is TRBJ2-5. The CDR3 spans 13 residues, counting both ends. Germline values: CDR1 ENHRY, CDR2 SYGVKD. CDR3 protein: CAISESDQETQYS.

By share, this clonotype counts as medium-sized. The CDR3 end shows no conserved phenylalanine or tryptophan, and so a read error is likely. The DNA is omitted, as the CDR3 cannot be located on it reliably, and the CDR3 follows TCRdb's listing. V is TRBV12-5 and J is TRBJ2-3. The CDR3 comprises 8 residues, both ends counted. CDR1 and CDR2 (germline): LGHNT, FRNRAP. The CDR3 sequence: CRDGVSSC.

A word on this clonotype: One junction end disagrees with the germline gene, perhaps due to a read error. The gene calls are TRBV6-1 and TRBJ2-3; 8 bases agree with TRBD2. CDR1 is MNHNS and CDR2 is SASEGT in the germline V gene. This CDR3 is 15 amino acids long. The CDR3 spells CASRPGLGATNTQYF. The CDR3 DNA reads as TGTGCCAGCAGGCCGGGACTAGGGGCCACCAACACGCAGTATTTC.

This clonotype was counted a few times. The chain recombines TRBV12-3 or TRBV12-4 with TRBJ2-1, with a weak D call TRBD1 (6 bases). The CDR3 sequence is 13 residues long. The ends were cut back, 3 bases at V and 8 bases at J, with 11 bases in the middle. The CDR3 spells CASSLAQGHEQFF. The CDR3 nucleotides read TGTGCCAGCAGTTTGGCCCAGGGGCATGAGCAGTTCTTC.

A remark on this clonotype: In this CDR3 the conserved last residue, phenylalanine or tryptophan, is missing, so a read error is likely. Because the CDR3's place on the DNA is in doubt, the DNA is left out and the CDR3 is given as listed by TCRdb. V usage is TRBV12-5 and J usage is TRBJ2-5; TRBD1 is the table's D call and was not checked against the DNA. The length of the CDR3 is 23 amino acids, counting both ends. The germline CDR1 and CDR2 sequences are LGHNT and FRNRAP. This CDR3 is CATLAPCTYHPLFASAIHPAPSI.

As concerns this clonotype: One junction end does not reproduce the germline sequence, and a read error may be involved. V usage is TRBV6-4 and J usage is TRBJ2-3, with D perhaps matching TRBD1 or TRBD2 (6 bases each). CDR1 and CDR2 from the germline V gene are MRHNA and SNTAGT. This CDR3 is 15 amino acids long. The CDR3 is CAGGDGGGDPETQYF. CDR3 bases: TGTGCCGGCGGGGACGGGGGCGGTGACCCAGAGACGCAGTATTTT.

This chain connects TRBV10-3 to TRBJ2-1; D remains unclear. CDR3 size: 11 residues. Between the trimmed V and J ends, which lost 4 bases and 8 bases, there was a span of 6 bases. The germline CDR1 and CDR2 sequences are ENHRY and SYGVKD. The CDR3 region has the DNA TGTGCCATCAGTGGAACAGATGAGCAGTTCTTC. This gives the protein CAISGTDEQFF.

Notes on this clonotype: The junction shows a germline mismatch at one end, possibly a read error. The CDR3, as DNA: TGTGCCAGCAGTTACCCCATAGCGGGAGAGTTCTTC. Amino acid sequence: CASSYPIAGEFF. J is TRBJ2-4 and V is TRBV6-5; 9 bases fit TRBD2. This CDR3 comprises 12 residues. The germline V gene encodes CDR1 MNHEY and CDR2 SVGAGI.

The chain is built from TRBV6-1 and TRBJ2-1, with 9 positions matching TRBD2. The V segment lost 6 bases and the J segment 4 bases; nucleotides outside the gene matches: 7. The CDR3 extends over 15 amino acids. The germline V gene encodes CDR1 MNHNS and CDR2 SASEGT. The CDR3 DNA reads as TGTGCCAGCAGGGAGACTAGCGGAGTTTACAATGAGCAGTTCTTC. It translates to CASRETSGVYNEQFF.

This clonotype was found a few times. The gene calls are TRBV7-3 and TRBJ2-1; D is possibly TRBD1 (6 bases). CDR1 and CDR2 (germline): SGHTA, FQGTGA. The V end lost 5 bases, the J end lost 5 bases, and 16 bases lay between the germline ends. The CDR3 has 15 residues. CDR3 residues: CASSMLTGINNEQFF. Here the CDR3 DNA reads TGTGCCAGCAGCATGCTGACAGGAATCAACAATGAGCAGTTCTTC.

The genes are TRBV27 and TRBJ2-5, with 8 bases aligning to TRBD1. The CDR3 has 14 residues. With 8 bases clipped from V and 5 bases from J, the junction kept 10 bases outside the gene matches. Per the germline V gene, CDR1 is MNHEY and CDR2 is SMNVEV (reference sequence). The CDR3 nucleotides read TGTGCCAGCGCTCCTTCCGGGACAGGCGAGACCCAGTACTTC. It yields the protein CASAPSGTGETQYF.

This chain connects TRBV7-3 to TRBJ2-1; D ambiguous. Matching the DNA end better, TRBJ2-5 makes the J call doubtful. Germline-derived CDR1 and CDR2 are SGHTA and FQGTGA. The CDR3 totals 13 residues. CDR3 region: CASSGVGQETQYF. The CDR3 DNA sequence: TGTGCCAGCAGCGGGGTGGGACAAGAGACCCAGTACTTC.

Of note for this clonotype: A read error may explain this, as a much larger clone is one base away. The chain is built from TRBV6-1 and TRBJ2-1; D may be TRBD2 (6 bases). This CDR3 region has 15 residues. CDR1 is MNHNS, CDR2 SASEGT, per germline. Trimming took off 10 bases at V and 0 bases at J, with 16 bases between the two ends. The CDR3 nucleotides read TGTGCCAACACCCTAGGAGCGGGCTCCTACAATGAGCAGTTCTTC. It is translated as CANTLGAGSYNEQFF.

The rearrangement links TRBV27 to TRBJ2-1, with D perhaps TRBD1 (5 bases). CDR1 and CDR2 (germline): MNHEY, SMNVEV (reference sequence). Trimming stripped 3 bases from V and 0 bases from J, with 15 bases between. CDR3 length equals 17 residues. CDR3 loop: CASSFGAGPISYNEQFF. The CDR3 DNA is TGTGCCAGCAGTTTTGGGGCAGGCCCCATCTCCTACAATGAGCAGTTCTTC.

This sequence joins TRBV10-3 and TRBJ2-1; perhaps D is TRBD1 or TRBD2 (5 bases each). Germline CDR1 and CDR2: ENHRY and SYGVKD. The CDR3 runs 14 residues. V dropped 2 bases and J dropped 7 bases, with 12 bases sitting between them. The CDR3 DNA is TGTGCCATCAGTGAGCCGAGGGGACGGAATGAGCAGTTCTTC. Encoded protein: CAISEPRGRNEQFF.

CDR3 region: CASSQGRAGGTDTQYF. For the CDR3, the DNA is TGTGCCAGCAGCCAAGGTCGAGCGGGGGGCACAGATACGCAGTATTTT. The chain recombines TRBV4-2 with TRBJ2-3, with TRBD2 matching over 8 bases. Trimming removed 1 base from V and 1 base from J; junction bases left unmatched: 4. The CDR3 is 16 amino acids. CDR1 is LGHNA, CDR2 YNFKEQ, per germline.

The chain has TRBV6-1 and TRBJ2-1, with 9 positions matching TRBD2. CDR1 is MNHNS, CDR2 SASEGT, per germline. The CDR3 spans 15 residues. The ends lost 6 bases at V and 4 bases at J; junction bases unmatched: 7. CDR3: CASRRGSGGYNEQFF. The CDR3 DNA is TGTGCCAGCAGACGTGGTAGCGGGGGTTACAATGAGCAGTTCTTC.

CDR3 sequence (DNA): TGTGCCAGCAGTGAATTCGCAGGGGGCGCAGACACCGGGGAGCTGTTTTTT. Its translation is CASSEFAGGADTGELFF. The genes are TRBV6-1 and TRBJ2-2; 8 bases agree with TRBD1. Losses at the gene ends were 2 bases for V and 3 bases for J; bases not matched to a gene: 8. Germline-derived CDR1 and CDR2 are MNHNS and SASEGT. This CDR3 region has 17 residues.

Concerning this clonotype: One end of the junction varies from germline; a read error may be responsible. DNA of the CDR3: TGCGCCAGCCCGAACTCCAATGAGCAGTTTTTC. It specifies CASPNSNEQFF. The V gene is TRBV10-2, the J gene TRBJ2-1; no clear D. The CDR3 has 11 amino acids. From germline, CDR1 is WSHSY and CDR2 SAAADI.

The chain employs TRBV5-3 and TRBJ2-5; D remains ambiguous. TRBV5-3 is classed as an ORF, of uncertain function. The V end lost 2 bases, the J end lost 2 bases, and 4 bases lay between the germline ends. The CDR3 is made up of 12 amino acids. CDR3 DNA: TGTGCCAGAAGCTTCGAACAAGAGACCCAGTACTTC. Encoded protein: CARSFEQETQYF.

The V call is TRBV6-5, the J call TRBJ2-2, with a tentative D call TRBD2 (6 bases). Germline V gene sequence: CDR1 MNHEY, CDR2 SVGAGI. There are 14 residues in the CDR3. V was pared by 2 bases and J by 11 bases, with 15 bases between. Here the CDR3 reads CASSYGRRTGELFF. Written as DNA, the CDR3 is TGTGCCAGCAGTTACGGGAGGAGGACGGGAGAGCTGTTTTTT.